This TCR beta chain was identified during a study of shared clonotypes between healthy human individuals. Findings and limits, study-wide: It was the few donors that limited the genetic and exposure-history diversity represented.

All the donors were Caucasian adults who lived in Nashville, Tennessee. Sorted-subset replicate PCR reactions were performed with approximately 190 ng DNA, corresponding to 30,000 to 35,000 T cell genomes. Profiled with immunoSEQ multiplex PCR; TCRdb holds only in-frame clones, not every one. The sample lists about 2,500,000 clones, around 94% occurring once. Remarks on this clone: Its target is unknown.

The sequence was obtained from a man aged 18 to 30 in good health. Sequenced: naive CD4+ T cells sorted from blood. Subset noted: CD45RA+ positively selected.

CDR3 sequence (DNA): TGTGCCAGCTCACCGAGGAATAATGAAAAACTGTTTTTT. It is translated as CASSPRNNEKLFF. This chain connects TRBV18 to TRBJ1-4; D not resolved. The CDR3 spans 13 residues. V shed 3 bases and J shed 4 bases, with 6 bases lying between them. The germline V gene encodes CDR1 KGHSH and CDR2 LQKENI.